The 8 T cell receptor beta chains presented below share a single source sample, sequenced in a study of cytomegalovirus exposure and HLA in healthy donors. The PCR had 60 Vbeta and 13 Jbeta primers. The assay was immunoSEQ multiplex PCR, and TCRdb's table has in-frame clones only and misses some. This sample yields under 75,000 clones, of which 86% are seen a single time; about 2.1% belongs to the top ten. The specimen was PBMCs. The receptor set was obtained from a woman aged 30 to 39 in good health and CMV-seronegative.

The chain links TRBV25-1 to TRBJ1-4; TRBD1 aligns across 9 bases. The ends lost 4 bases at V and 7 bases at J; junction bases unmatched: 7. The germline gives CDR1 MGHDK, CDR2 SYGVNS. There are 15 residues in the CDR3. The CDR3 loop reads CASSAHRGQVEKLFF. CDR3 nucleotide sequence: TGTGCCAGCAGTGCTCACAGGGGGCAGGTTGAAAAACTGTTTTTT. Full variable domain (missing parts from reference TRBV25-1 and TRBJ1-4): EADIYQTPRYLVIGTGKKITLECSQTMGHDKMYWYQQDPGMELHLIHYSYGVNSTEKGDLSSESTVSRIRTEHFPLTLESARPSHTSQYLCASSAHRGQVEKLFFGSGTQLSVL.

The chain employs TRBV7-9 and TRBJ2-3; 10 bases match TRBD1. V shed 7 bases and J 4 bases; nucleotides not matched to a gene: 8. Per the germline V gene, CDR1 is SEHNR and CDR2 is FQNEAQ (reference sequence). CDR3 length equals 15 residues. The CDR3 nucleotides are TGTGCCAGCACTGAGACAGGGGGCGCAGCAGATACGCAGTATTTT. This translates into CASTETGGAADTQYF.

The chain has TRBV19 and TRBJ2-3; 7 bases fit TRBD2. This CDR3 has 15 residues. The V and J ends lost 6 bases and 0 bases, in that order; junction bases with no gene match: 6. Germline V gene sequence: CDR1 LNHDA, CDR2 SQIVND (reference sequence). Written as DNA, the CDR3 is TGTGCCAGTAGACGAAGCGGGGCTAGCACAGATACGCAGTATTTT. It codes for CASRRSGASTDTQYF.

This clone was found once. The chain employs TRBV11-2 and TRBJ2-6, with 9 bases that match TRBD1. There are 16 residues in the CDR3. Germline CDR1 and CDR2: SGHAT and FQNNGV. J gave up 12 bases and V 5 bases, and 14 bases lay outside the gene matches. This chain's CDR3 is CASSPRGRTGDGVLTF. The CDR3 DNA reads as TGTGCCAGCAGCCCTAGAGGGCGGACAGGGGACGGCGTCCTGACTTTC.

The V and J genes are TRBV13 and TRBJ2-1; D unclear. This CDR3 spans 12 amino acids. Deletions cut 0 bases from V and 6 bases from J, with 3 bases between. Germline lookup yields CDR1 PRHDT and CDR2 FYEKMQ (reference sequence). The CDR3: CASSLGANEQFF. The DNA of the CDR3 is TGTGCCAGCAGCTTAGGGGCCAATGAGCAGTTCTTC.

V and J are TRBV5-1 and TRBJ2-5, with D perhaps TRBD1 (5 bases). Per germline, CDR1 SGHRS and CDR2 YFSETQ. The CDR3 extends over 14 amino acids. The germline V and J ends were trimmed by 0 bases and 3 bases, with 9 bases remaining between them. CDR3 protein: CASSLAGREETQYF. Written as DNA, the CDR3 is TGCGCCAGCAGCTTGGCGGGCAGGGAAGAGACCCAGTACTTC.

This clone was counted only a few times. The V call is TRBV7-9, the J call TRBJ1-1, with D possibly being TRBD1 (5 bases). Trimming removed 5 bases from V and 0 bases from J, with 19 bases in between. Per germline, CDR1 SEHNR and CDR2 FQNEAQ (reference sequence). The CDR3 sequence is 17 residues long. The CDR3 reads CASSQSSPRALNTEAFF. In nucleotides, the CDR3 is TGTGCCAGCAGCCAGAGCAGCCCCAGGGCACTGAACACTGAAGCTTTCTTT.

The table lists this clone with a count of one. This sequence joins TRBV7-6 and TRBJ2-7, with D tentatively TRBD1 (6 bases). CDR1 is SGHVS, CDR2 FNYEAQ, per germline. CDR3 length equals 13 residues. V was shortened by 2 bases and J by 6 bases, with 11 bases between the two germline ends. CDR3 bases: TGTGCCAGCAGCTTAAAACAGGGTGGCGAGCAGTACTTC. Amino acids: CASSLKQGGEQYF.